Listed below are T cell receptor beta chains from one sample, sequenced in a study of post-analysis software for immune sequencing data. TCRdb redid the calling of the PCR reads with MiXCR, one entry per CDR3 protein. The sample contains just over 250,000 distinct CDR3 sequences, roughly a third of which appear only once. What was sequenced was blood. These receptors came from a girl between 10 and 17 years old with multiple sclerosis. Each CDR3 is given with its conserved first and last residue. D genes are given only for firm matches. Expanded clones are given a class, and other clones once, few, many or no size at all.

size	V	length	J	D	CDR3	DNA
many	TRBV12-3/TRBV12-4	15	TRBJ2-1	NA	CASSPGGVSYNEQFF	TGTGCCAGCAGTCCCGGGGGCGTGAGCTACAATGAGCAGTTCTTC
NA	TRBV6-6	13	TRBJ2-5	NA	CASNWRSQETQYF	TGTGCCAGCAATTGGCGGTCCCAAGAGACCCAGTACTTC
many	TRBV5-1	16	TRBJ1-2	TRBD1	CASSSSGTGSNYGYTF	TGCGCCAGCAGCTCCTCCGGGACAGGATCTAACTATGGCTACACCTTC
many	TRBV30	14	TRBJ2-1	TRBD2	CAWKIAGGRNEQFF	TGTGCCTGGAAGATAGCGGGAGGACGGAATGAGCAGTTCTTC
many	TRBV3-1	17	TRBJ2-5	TRBD2	CASSQGRTSGLQETQYF	TGTGCCAGCAGCCAAGGGCGGACTAGCGGGCTCCAAGAGACCCAGTACTTC
many	TRBV5-1	16	TRBJ2-3	NA	CASSLGASATTDTQYF	TGCGCCAGCAGCTTGGGGGCTAGCGCGACCACAGATACGCAGTATTTT
NA	TRBV20-1	15	TRBJ1-4	TRBD1	CSARAANRGGEKLFF	TGCAGCGCTAGAGCTGCCAACAGGGGAGGGGAAAAACTGTTTTTT
once	TRBV12-3/TRBV12-4	15	TRBJ1-6	NA	CASSFGALDNSPLHF	TGTGCCAGCAGTTTCGGCGCCCTAGATAATTCACCCCTCCACTTT
many	TRBV5-5	14	TRBJ2-3	NA	CASSHDSVTDTQYF	TGTGCCAGCAGCCACGACAGTGTAACAGATACGCAGTATTTT
NA	TRBV7-9	16	TRBJ2-7	TRBD1	CASSQSRDRGTHEQYF	TGTGCCAGCAGTCAAAGCCGGGACAGGGGAACCCACGAGCAGTACTTC
many	TRBV7-7	16	TRBJ2-5	NA	CASSPGTQGRRETQYF	TGTGCCAGCAGCCCGGGGACACAAGGGCGACGGGAGACCCAGTACTTC
NA	TRBV6-5	15	TRBJ2-3	TRBD2	CASSQNPSGDDTQYF	TGTGCCAGCAGCCAGAATCCTAGCGGGGACGATACGCAGTATTTT
NA	TRBV15	17	TRBJ2-1	NA	CATSRGVGGNSYNEQFF	TGTGCCACCAGCAGAGGGGTTGGGGGAAACTCCTACAATGAGCAGTTCTTC
NA	TRBV28	15	TRBJ2-7	TRBD1	CASSSGTGFSYEQYF	TGTGCCAGCAGTTCCGGGACAGGGTTTTCATACGAGCAGTACTTC
NA	TRBV15	13	TRBJ1-4	NA	CATSREGKEKLFF	TGTGCCACCAGCAGAGAGGGGAAGGAAAAACTGTTTTTT
many	TRBV7-9	18	TRBJ2-6	TRBD1	CASSESDRGRPGANVLTF	TGTGCCAGCAGCGAATCAGACAGGGGACGGCCTGGGGCCAACGTCCTGACTTTC
NA	TRBV12-3/TRBV12-4	18	TRBJ2-6	NA	CASSSALGGSSGANVQTF	TGTGCCAGCAGCTCCGCTCTAGGGGGAAGCTCTGGGGCCAACGTCCAGACTTTC
many	TRBV6-6	12	TRBJ1-2	NA	CASSYGDRLHTF	TGTGCCAGCAGTTACGGAGACAGGTTGCACACCTTC
many	TRBV7-9	15	TRBJ1-1	NA	CASSPRGDLNTEAFF	TGTGCCAGCAGCCCTAGAGGAGACCTCAACACTGAAGCTTTCTTT
NA	TRBV29-1	14	TRBJ2-3	TRBD1	CSAVDRGVPNTRYF	TGCAGCGCTGTCGACAGGGGCGTCCCCAATACGCGGTATTTT
NA	TRBV20-1	13	TRBJ2-5	NA	CSASYLARETQYF	TGCAGTGCTAGTTATCTAGCTCGGGAGACCCAGTACTTC
many	TRBV5-1	14	TRBJ2-5	NA	CASSSVRDLETQYF	TGCGCCAGCAGCTCCGTCCGGGACCTGGAGACCCAGTACTTC
many	TRBV4-1	14	TRBJ1-1	NA	CASSQGEVWTEAFF	TGCGCCAGCAGCCAAGGCGAGGTTTGGACTGAAGCTTTCTTT
many	TRBV4-1	14	TRBJ1-2	NA	CASSQGLGQAGYTF	TGCGCCAGCAGCCAAGGTCTGGGGCAGGCTGGCTACACCTTC
few	TRBV7-2	15	TRBJ2-2	NA	CASSLAGQTTGELFF	TGTGCCAGCAGCTTAGCCGGGCAAACAACCGGGGAGCTGTTTTTT